Reported below is one TCR beta chain. Its specificity is unknown. The CDR3 consists of 13 residues. In germline, CDR1 is LNHDA, CDR2 SQIVND (reference sequence). The V gene end was trimmed by 5 bases and the J gene end by 5 bases; junction bases not matched to a gene: 4. The assay was immunoSEQ multiplex PCR, and TCRdb's table has in-frame clones only and misses some. The profile shows 86,000 or so clones, less than 96% of them singletons. This entry is derived from a study of cytomegalovirus exposure and HLA in healthy donors. Study results and caveats: Cytomegalovirus status, reportedly, was diagnosed with high specificity and sensitivity by the classifier. Cytomegalovirus association was assigned to about 150 TCR beta chains.

Specimen: PBMCs. The chain has TRBV19 and TRBJ1-1; TRBD1 agrees at 8 bases. The sequence was collected from a man in his late teens or twenties in good health and CMV-seropositive. The CDR3: CASSVQGGTEAFF. As DNA, the CDR3 is TGTGCCAGTAGTGTACAGGGGGGAACTGAAGCTTTCTTT.